A single sample is the source of the 21 T cell receptor beta chains below, sequenced in a study of cytomegalovirus exposure and HLA in healthy donors. Sequencing used immunoSEQ multiplex PCR; TCRdb keeps in-frame clones, though not all of them. Of about 200,000 clones in the sample, about nine tenths are singletons; the top ten hold 2% to 2.5%. The sequenced sample was PBMCs. Receptor source: a woman under 30 in good health and CMV-seropositive.

The chain combines TRBV29-1 with TRBJ2-1, with TRBD2 matching over 7 bases. V lost 4 bases and J lost 0; bases outside the gene matches: 15. Germline loops: CDR1 SQVTM, CDR2 ANQGSEA. The CDR3 runs to 18 residues. In nucleotides, the CDR3 is TGCAGCGTTGGGTCTCCCCCTCTAGCGGCAAGCTCCTACAATGAGCAGTTCTTC. This codes for CSVGSPPLAASSYNEQFF.

This clone was recorded a few times. The DNA for the CDR3 is TGTGCCAGCTCACACACACCTTACTCCTACAATGAGCAGTTCTTC. This sequence encodes CASSHTPYSYNEQFF. J is TRBJ2-1 and V is TRBV18, with no clear D. The CDR3 sequence is 15 residues long. Looked up from germline, CDR1 is KGHSH and CDR2 is LQKENI. V dropped 4 bases and J dropped 0 bases, with 10 bases sitting between them.

This clone was counted only a few times. This chain uses TRBV18 with TRBJ1-1; tentative D call: TRBD1 (5 bases). Germline CDR1 KGHSH, CDR2 LQKENI. The CDR3 length is 12 residues. Trimming removed 6 bases at V and 8 bases at J, with 13 bases between. The CDR3 region is CASSAPRTEAFF. CDR3 DNA: TGTGCCAGCTCCGCCCCTAGGACAGAAGCTTTCTTT. The full variable domain, completed using reference TRBV18 and TRBJ1-1, is NAGVMQNPRHLVRRRGQEARLRCSPMKGHSHVYWYRQLPEEGLKFMVYLQKENIIDESGMPKERFSAEFPKEGPSILRIQQVVRGDSAAYFCASSAPRTEAFFGQGTRLTVV.

V and J are TRBV5-1 and TRBJ1-1; 7 bases agree with TRBD1. CDR1 and CDR2 (germline): SGHRS, YFSETQ. Trimming removed 4 bases from V and 0 bases from J; junction bases left unmatched: 9. The CDR3 runs 16 residues. The CDR3 DNA follows: TGCGCCAGCAGCCCCGACAGGGCTATCATGAACACTGAAGCTTTCTTT. Protein sequence: CASSPDRAIMNTEAFF.

The chain has TRBV19 and TRBJ2-2; TRBD2 agrees at 7 bases. The J segment lost 6 bases and the V segment lost 5 bases, leaving 9 bases of the junction unmatched. Germline V gene sequence: CDR1 LNHDA, CDR2 SQIVND (reference sequence). CDR3 size: 15 residues. Here the CDR3 reads CASSPTSAWAGELFF. The DNA of the CDR3 is TGTGCCAGTAGTCCCACTAGCGCTTGGGCCGGGGAGCTGTTTTTT.

This clone was counted ten times or more. The chain joins TRBV9 to TRBJ2-3; 8 nucleotides match TRBD2. The CDR3 has 16 amino acids. Germline V gives CDR1 SGDLS, CDR2 YYNGEE. The V and J ends lost 0 bases and 3 bases, in that order; junction bases with no gene match: 6. The CDR3 loop reads CASSVGGTSGTDTQYF. Here the CDR3 DNA reads TGTGCCAGCAGCGTAGGAGGAACTAGCGGTACAGATACGCAGTATTTT.

The rearrangement links TRBV19 to TRBJ1-2, with 7 nucleotides matching TRBD1. The CDR3 runs 15 residues. CDR1 is LNHDA, CDR2 SQIVND, per germline (reference sequence). The V segment lost 7 bases and the J segment 0 bases; nucleotides outside the gene matches: 8. The CDR3, as DNA: TGTGCCAGTAACCCGGGACAGCAACCTAACTATGGCTACACCTTC. Protein product: CASNPGQQPNYGYTF.

The chain employs TRBV4-1 and TRBJ2-1, with TRBD2 matching over 16 bases. The ends lost 4 bases at V and 10 bases at J; junction bases unmatched: 13. This CDR3 has 18 amino acids. Germline V gene data show CDR1 as MGHRA and CDR2 as YSYEKL. CDR3: CASSPIPSGTSGRDEQFF. The DNA of the CDR3 is TGCGCCAGCAGCCCCATCCCTTCCGGGACTAGCGGGAGGGACGAGCAGTTCTTC.

The chain has TRBV28 and TRBJ1-5, with 8 bases aligning to TRBD1. This CDR3 is 16 amino acids long. J was trimmed by 4 bases and V by 5 bases; bases with no gene match: 10. Germline CDR1 and CDR2: MDHEN and SYDVKM. The CDR3 coding sequence is TGTGCCAGCAGTGTAACCGGGACAGGTATGAATCAGCCCCAGCATTTT. Translating it yields CASSVTGTGMNQPQHF.

This rearrangement joins TRBV7-6 to TRBJ2-7; 15 bases align to TRBD2. CDR1 and CDR2 (germline): SGHVS, FNYEAQ. Trimming at V came to 4 bases and at J to 4 bases, leaving 2 bases not matched to a gene. This CDR3 is 15 amino acids long. For the CDR3, the DNA is TGTGCCAGCAGCTCGGGGACTAGCGGGAGGTACGAGCAGTACTTC. It specifies CASSSGTSGRYEQYF.

The chain combines TRBV25-1 with TRBJ1-1, with D uncertain. The CDR3 length is 14 residues. Trimming took off 1 base at V and 1 base at J, with 7 bases between the two ends. Germline CDR1 is MGHDK and CDR2 is SYGVNS. The CDR3 here is CASSESQSNTEAFF. The CDR3 region has the DNA TGTGCCAGCAGTGAATCCCAGTCGAACACTGAAGCTTTCTTT.

The genes are TRBV9 and TRBJ2-1; D perhaps matches TRBD1 (5 bases). The CDR3 is 16 amino acids. Trimming pared 3 bases from V and 7 bases from J, leaving 20 bases between. Germline V CDR1 and CDR2: SGDLS, YYNGEE. The CDR3 DNA reads as TGTGCCAGCAGCGCCCCCCAGGGCAGCCGGATGAATGAGCAGTTCTTC. Residues: CASSAPQGSRMNEQFF.

DNA of the CDR3: TGTGCCAGCAGCTTAATCCCGGGCCTAGCGGAGTACAATGAGCAGTTCTTC. Translation: CASSLIPGLAEYNEQFF. The rearrangement uses TRBV7-3 and TRBJ2-1; 7 bases are a match to TRBD2. After removal of 1 base from V and 4 bases from J, the junction contained 10 bases not matched to a gene. This CDR3 has 17 amino acids. Germline lookup yields CDR1 SGHTA and CDR2 FQGTGA.

This clone was recorded once. V and J are TRBV19 and TRBJ2-7; possibly TRBD1 for D (5 bases). Germline assignment: CDR1 LNHDA and CDR2 SQIVND (reference sequence). The CDR3 totals 13 residues. V dropped 8 bases and J dropped 3 bases, with 14 bases sitting between them. The CDR3 DNA is TGTGCCAGTGGAGCAGGGTCTGGCTACGAGCAGTACTTC. This codes for CASGAGSGYEQYF.

This chain uses TRBV7-9 with TRBJ1-2; D unresolved. The germline gives CDR1 SEHNR, CDR2 FQNEAQ (reference sequence). The CDR3 spans 13 residues. V dropped 5 bases and J dropped 0 bases, with 7 bases sitting between them. Here the CDR3 reads CASSPVSNYGYTF. The CDR3 DNA follows: TGTGCCAGCAGCCCCGTTTCTAACTATGGCTACACCTTC.

The CDR3 bases are TGTGCCAGCAGGGATTCGGGACAAGCGGAAAAACTGTTTTTT. It is translated as CASRDSGQAEKLFF. The genes are TRBV28 and TRBJ1-4; D might be TRBD1 (6 bases). This CDR3 has 14 residues. V was pared by 6 bases and J by 8 bases, with 16 bases between. The germline gives CDR1 MDHEN, CDR2 SYDVKM. Full variable domain (rest looked up from reference TRBV28 and TRBJ1-4): DVKVTQSSRYLVKRTGEKVFLECVQDMDHENMFWYRQDPGLGLRLIYFSYDVKMKEKGDIPEGYSVSREKKERFSLILESASTNQTSMYLCASRDSGQAEKLFFGSGTQLSVL.

The V gene is TRBV12-2, the J gene TRBJ2-5; the tabulated D call, TRBD2, remains unverified against the DNA. TRBV12-2 has pseudogene status. The CDR3 has 12 amino acids. In DNA, the CDR3 is TGTGCAAGTCGCTTACCCTCAGAGACCCAGTACTTC. As protein: CASRLPSETQYF.

The chain has TRBV28 and TRBJ2-7, with D perhaps TRBD2 (5 bases). Germline CDR1 and CDR2: MDHEN and SYDVKM. The CDR3 loop spans 16 amino acids. V shed 0 bases and J shed 2 bases, with 14 bases lying between them. In nucleotides, the CDR3 is TGTGCCAGCAGTTTATGGGGGAGCGGAGCCGCCTACGAGCAGTACTTC. It is translated as CASSLWGSGAAYEQYF.

The chain is built from TRBV9 and TRBJ1-1, with 9 bases fitting TRBD1. Germline V CDR1 and CDR2: SGDLS, YYNGEE. The CDR3 is made up of 15 amino acids. V dropped 4 bases and J dropped 1; count of bases not matched to a gene: 5. This chain's CDR3 is CASSLGQGANTEAFF. For the CDR3, the DNA is TGTGCCAGCAGCCTGGGACAGGGCGCGAACACTGAAGCTTTCTTT.

This clone was counted only a few times. V usage is TRBV7-2 and J usage is TRBJ2-7; 10 bases are a match to TRBD1. The CDR3 spans 14 residues. J was trimmed by 4 bases and V by 5 bases; bases with no gene match: 5. From germline, CDR1 is SGHTA and CDR2 FQGNSA. For the CDR3, the DNA is TGTGCCAGCAGCCCCTGGACAGGGGGGTACGAGCAGTACTTC. This codes for CASSPWTGGYEQYF.

This sequence joins TRBV2 and TRBJ2-1, with TRBD2 as a possible D gene (7 bases). Germline values: CDR1 SNHLY, CDR2 FYNNEI. The CDR3 sequence is 14 residues long. The V end lost 4 bases, the J end lost 8 bases, and 15 bases lay between the germline ends. CDR3 residues: CASSGGREIYEQFF. CDR3 bases: TGTGCCAGCAGTGGGGGGCGGGAGATTTATGAGCAGTTCTTC.